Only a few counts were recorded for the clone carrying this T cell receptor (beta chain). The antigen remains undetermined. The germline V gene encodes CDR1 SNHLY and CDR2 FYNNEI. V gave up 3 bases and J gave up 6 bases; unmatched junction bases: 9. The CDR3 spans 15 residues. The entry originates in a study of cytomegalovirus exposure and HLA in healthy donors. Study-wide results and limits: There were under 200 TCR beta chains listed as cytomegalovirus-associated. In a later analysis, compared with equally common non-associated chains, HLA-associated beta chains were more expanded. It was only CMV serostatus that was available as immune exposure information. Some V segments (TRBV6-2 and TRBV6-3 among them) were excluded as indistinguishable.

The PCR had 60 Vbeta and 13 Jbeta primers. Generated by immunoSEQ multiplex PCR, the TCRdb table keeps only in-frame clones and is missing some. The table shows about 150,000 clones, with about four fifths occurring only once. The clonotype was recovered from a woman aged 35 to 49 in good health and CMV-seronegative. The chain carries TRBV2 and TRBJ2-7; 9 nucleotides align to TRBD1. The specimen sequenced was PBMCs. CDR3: CASSEIQGARSEQYF. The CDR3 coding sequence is TGTGCCAGCAGTGAGATACAGGGGGCGCGATCCGAGCAGTACTTC.